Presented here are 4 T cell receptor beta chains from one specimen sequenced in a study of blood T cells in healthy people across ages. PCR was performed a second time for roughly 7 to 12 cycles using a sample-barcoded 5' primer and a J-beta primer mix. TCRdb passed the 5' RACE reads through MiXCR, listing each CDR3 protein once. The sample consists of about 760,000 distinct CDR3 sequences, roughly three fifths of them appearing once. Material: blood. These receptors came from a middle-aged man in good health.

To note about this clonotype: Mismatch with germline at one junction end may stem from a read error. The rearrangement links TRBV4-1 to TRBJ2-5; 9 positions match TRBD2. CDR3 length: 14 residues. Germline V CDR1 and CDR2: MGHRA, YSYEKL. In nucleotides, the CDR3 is TGCGCCGGCAGCCCTAGCGGGGCACAAGAGACCCAGTACTTC. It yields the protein CAGSPSGAQETQYF.

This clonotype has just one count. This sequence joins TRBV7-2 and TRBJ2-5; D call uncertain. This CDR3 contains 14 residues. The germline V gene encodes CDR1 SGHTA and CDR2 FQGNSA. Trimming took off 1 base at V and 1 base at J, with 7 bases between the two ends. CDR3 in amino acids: CASSLVRFQETQYF. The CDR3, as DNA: TGTGCCAGCAGCTTAGTGCGGTTCCAAGAGACCCAGTACTTC.

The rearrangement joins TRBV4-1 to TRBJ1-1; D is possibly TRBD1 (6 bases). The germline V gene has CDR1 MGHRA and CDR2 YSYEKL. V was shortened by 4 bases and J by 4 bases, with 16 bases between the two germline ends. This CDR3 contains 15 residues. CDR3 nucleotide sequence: TGCGCCAGCAGCCGACCTGGTCAGGGGAGCACTGAAGCTTTCTTT. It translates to CASSRPGQGSTEAFF.

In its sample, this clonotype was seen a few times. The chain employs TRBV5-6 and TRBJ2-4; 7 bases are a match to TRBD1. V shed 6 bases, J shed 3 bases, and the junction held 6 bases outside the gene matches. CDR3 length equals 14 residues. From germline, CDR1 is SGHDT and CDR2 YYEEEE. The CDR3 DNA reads TGTGCCAGCACCATAACAGGGGACAAAAACATTCAGTACTTC. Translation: CASTITGDKNIQYF.